This TCR beta chain originates from a study of cytomegalovirus exposure and HLA in healthy donors. Whole-study findings and limits: Across donors, most TCRs were seen rarely, yet some public ones were widespread.

V shed 2 bases and J shed 0 bases, with 5 bases lying between them. This CDR3 region has 13 residues. CDR1 MNHEY and CDR2 SVGAGI come from the germline V gene. The repertoire was sequenced with immunoSEQ multiplex PCR; TCRdb's copy has only in-frame clones and lacks some. Of about 270,000 clones listed, around 85% were seen once; the top ten hold around 1%. The donors were part of the validation cohort, which consisted of under 150 subjects and was separate from the first cohort of 670 or so subjects. With respect to this clone: Its specificity is unknown.

The TCR comes from a woman aged 18-29 years in good health and CMV-seronegative. This sequence joins TRBV6-5 and TRBJ2-7; D is uncertain. Sequencing was performed on PBMCs. The CDR3 DNA reads TGTGCCAGCAGTTACCGGAGCTCCTACGAGCAGTACTTC. This sequence encodes CASSYRSSYEQYF.